The rows below give T cell receptor beta chains drawn from one sample of a study of T-cell memory formation after mild COVID-19. TCRdb reanalysed the 5' RACE reads using MiXCR and keeps one entry per CDR3 protein. The sample holds about 29,000 distinct CDR3 sequences, approximately 12% seen once. The sequenced material came from PBMCs or a T cell subset sorted from them (not recorded which). These receptors all come from an adult woman who had mild COVID-19 (a few samples of this study predate the infection). Cell type and time point are not known. Both conserved end residues are part of each CDR3. A D gene is named only where the DNA matches it firmly. Not every row has a clone size; where given, it reads once, few, many or a size class.

clone size | J gene | CDR3 length | D gene | V gene | CDR3 protein | CDR3 DNA
many | TRBJ2-1 | 12 | - | TRBV7-9 | CASSPGHLEQFF | TGTGCCAGCAGCCCGGGACATCTCGAGCAGTTCTTC
many | TRBJ2-1 | 16 | - | TRBV7-2 | CASSLYLSSSYNEQFF | TGTGCCAGCAGCCTATACTTGTCGAGCTCCTACAATGAGCAGTTCTTC
many | TRBJ2-7 | 21 | - | TRBV12-2 | CASRSRGGRDRANWHYYEQYF | TGTGCAAGTCGCTCCAGAGGCGGGCGGGACAGGGCCAATTGGCACTACTACGAGCAGTACTTC
many | TRBJ2-1 | 10 | - | TRBV20-1 | CSARLEGQFF | TGCAGTGCTAGACTAGAGGGGCAGTTCTTC
many | TRBJ2-3 | 13 | TRBD1 | TRBV6-6 | CASQDRRTDTQYF | TGTGCCAGCCAGGACAGGCGCACAGATACGCAGTATTTT
many | TRBJ2-7 | 14 | - | TRBV7-8 | CASSSRVGFYEQYF | TGTGCCAGCAGCTCGCGGGTAGGGTTCTACGAGCAGTACTTC
many | TRBJ2-7 | 17 | TRBD2 | TRBV7-2 | CASSLLLAGGMSYEQYF | TGTGCCAGCAGCCTTTTACTAGCGGGGGGGATGTCCTACGAGCAGTACTTC
many | TRBJ2-1 | 16 | TRBD1 | TRBV5-1 | CASTGQGVIGYNEQFF | TGCGCCAGCACCGGACAGGGGGTTATAGGATACAATGAGCAGTTCTTC
- | TRBJ2-7 | 15 | - | TRBV5-1 | CASSLEGVEGHEQYF | TGCGCCAGCAGCTTGGAGGGGGTAGAGGGCCACGAGCAGTACTTC
few | TRBJ1-1 | 15 | TRBD1 | TRBV12-3/TRBV12-4 | CASSLRLNRGTEAFF | TGTGCCAGCAGCCTACGCCTGAACAGGGGCACTGAAGCTTTCTTT
many | TRBJ2-2 | 15 | - | TRBV10-3 | CAISERQGNTGELFF | TGTGCCATCAGTGAGAGGCAGGGTAACACCGGGGAGCTGTTTTTT
- | TRBJ1-1 | 15 | - | TRBV9 | CASSVVVVMNTEAFF | TGTGCCAGCAGCGTAGTGGTGGTCATGAACACTGAAGCTTTCTTT
few | TRBJ2-3 | 17 | TRBD2 | TRBV20-1 | CSARDPGSGGAADTQYF | TGCAGTGCTAGAGATCCGGGTAGCGGGGGGGCCGCGGATACGCAGTATTTT
many | TRBJ2-4 | 14 | TRBD2 | TRBV2 | CASREAGLVSIQYF | TGTGCCAGCAGGGAAGCGGGACTGGTGAGCATTCAGTACTTC
- | TRBJ2-1 | 16 | TRBD2 | TRBV7-9 | CASSLVASGYHNEQFF | TGTGCCAGCAGCTTAGTCGCTAGCGGGTACCACAATGAGCAGTTCTTC
many | TRBJ1-5 | 12 | - | TRBV12-3/TRBV12-4 | CASSFSNQPQHF | TGTGCCAGCAGCTTTTCAAATCAGCCCCAGCATTTT
many | TRBJ1-1 | 13 | - | TRBV7-7 | CASSLSLNTEAFF | TGTGCCAGCAGCTTAAGCCTGAACACTGAAGCTTTCTTT
many | TRBJ2-7 | 13 | TRBD2 | TRBV7-2 | CASRRLAAYEQYF | TGTGCCAGCAGAAGACTAGCGGCCTACGAGCAGTACTTC
- | TRBJ2-1 | 15 | - | TRBV7-3 | CASSQAAFGYNEQFF | TGTGCCAGCAGCCAAGCAGCGTTTGGGTACAATGAGCAGTTCTTC
many | TRBJ1-1 | 14 | - | TRBV27 | CASSRRAPGTEAFF | TGTGCCAGCAGTAGACGGGCCCCAGGCACTGAAGCTTTCTTT
many | TRBJ2-7 | 16 | TRBD2 | TRBV19 | CASSIASGGAFDEQYF | TGTGCCAGTAGTATAGCGAGCGGGGGGGCTTTCGACGAGCAGTACTTC
many | TRBJ2-2 | 15 | TRBD2 | TRBV3-1 | CASRELAGDTGELFF | TGTGCCAGCCGAGAACTAGCGGGGGACACCGGGGAGCTGTTTTTT
many | TRBJ2-5 | 13 | - | TRBV7-8 | CASSLYQQETQYF | TGTGCCAGCAGCTTATACCAGCAAGAGACCCAGTACTTC
many | TRBJ2-5 | 15 | - | TRBV24-1 | CATSIPGGPQETQYF | TGTGCCACCAGTATCCCGGGGGGCCCCCAAGAGACCCAGTACTTC
many | TRBJ1-2 | 15 | - | TRBV9 | CASSEGTLANYGYTF | TGTGCCAGCAGCGAGGGGACGCTTGCTAACTATGGCTACACCTTC
many | TRBJ2-1 | 18 | TRBD2 | TRBV24-1 | CATSAPTSGGRTGNEQFF | TGTGCCACCAGTGCCCCGACTAGCGGAGGACGTACTGGGAATGAGCAGTTCTTC
many | TRBJ2-3 | 13 | TRBD2 | TRBV10-3 | CAIGGRAQDTQYF | TGTGCCATTGGCGGGAGGGCCCAAGATACGCAGTATTTT
many | TRBJ2-5 | 13 | - | TRBV5-1 | CASSLGPQETQYF | TGCGCCAGCAGCCTGGGACCGCAAGAGACCCAGTACTTC
many | TRBJ1-2 | 15 | - | TRBV7-9 | CASSFQGPRNYGYTF | TGTGCCAGCAGCTTCCAGGGACCTCGAAACTATGGCTACACCTTC
many | TRBJ2-5 | 17 | TRBD2 | TRBV7-2 | CASSLGLAGGYGETQYF | TGTGCCAGCAGCTTGGGACTAGCGGGGGGATACGGGGAGACCCAGTACTTC
few | TRBJ1-3 | 14 | - | TRBV7-8 | CASSFLQGGNTIYF | TGTGCCAGCAGCTTCTTACAGGGTGGAAACACCATATATTTT
- | TRBJ1-1 | 12 | TRBD1 | TRBV12-3/TRBV12-4 | CASSAGTVEAFF | TGTGCCAGCAGCGCCGGGACAGTAGAAGCTTTCTTT
many | TRBJ2-3 | 16 | - | TRBV15 | CATSREGYRTTDTQYF | TGTGCCACCAGCAGAGAAGGGTACAGGACCACAGATACGCAGTATTTT
many | TRBJ1-5 | 16 | TRBD1 | TRBV27 | CASSLTGVWGNQPQHF | TGTGCCAGCAGTTTGACAGGGGTTTGGGGCAATCAGCCCCAGCATTTT